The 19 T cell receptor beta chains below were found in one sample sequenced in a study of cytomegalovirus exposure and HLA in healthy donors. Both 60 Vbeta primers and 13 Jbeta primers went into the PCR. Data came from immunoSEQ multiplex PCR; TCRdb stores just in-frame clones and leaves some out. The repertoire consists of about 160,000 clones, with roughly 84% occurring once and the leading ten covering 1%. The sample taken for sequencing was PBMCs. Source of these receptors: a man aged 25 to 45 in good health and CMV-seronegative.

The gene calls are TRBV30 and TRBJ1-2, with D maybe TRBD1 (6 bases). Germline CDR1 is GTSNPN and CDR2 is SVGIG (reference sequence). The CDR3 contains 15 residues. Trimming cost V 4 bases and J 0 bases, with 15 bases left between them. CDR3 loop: CAWTARGAPNYGYTF. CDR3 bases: TGTGCCTGGACTGCCAGGGGCGCCCCTAACTATGGCTACACCTTC. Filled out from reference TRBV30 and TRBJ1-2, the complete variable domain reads SQTIHQWPATLVQPVGSPLSLECTVEGTSNPNLYWYRQAAGRGLQLLFYSVGIGQISSEVPQNLSASRPQDRQFILSSKKLLLSDSGFYLCAWTARGAPNYGYTFGSGTRLTVV.

Here the CDR3 DNA reads TGTGCCAGCAGTTCCCGACTAGCGGAAACAGATACGCAGTATTTT. It is translated as CASSSRLAETDTQYF. The chain has TRBV6-5 and TRBJ2-3, with 9 bases aligning to TRBD2. The CDR3 loop spans 15 amino acids. The V gene end was trimmed by 4 bases and the J gene end by 3 bases; junction bases not matched to a gene: 5. From germline, CDR1 is MNHEY and CDR2 SVGAGI.

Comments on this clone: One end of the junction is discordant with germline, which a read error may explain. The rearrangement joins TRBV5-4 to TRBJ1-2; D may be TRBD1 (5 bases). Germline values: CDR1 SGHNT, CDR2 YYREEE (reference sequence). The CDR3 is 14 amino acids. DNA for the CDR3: TGTGCCAGCAGCGTCGGGGGGGTTAACTATGACTACACCTTC. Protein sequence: CASSVGGVNYDYTF.

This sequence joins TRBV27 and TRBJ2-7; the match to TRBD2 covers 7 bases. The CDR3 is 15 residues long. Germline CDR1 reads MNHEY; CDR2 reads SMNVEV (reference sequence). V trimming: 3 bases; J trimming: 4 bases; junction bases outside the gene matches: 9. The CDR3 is CASSLGGGVFYEQYF. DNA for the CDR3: TGTGCCAGCAGTTTGGGGGGAGGGGTTTTTTACGAGCAGTACTTC.

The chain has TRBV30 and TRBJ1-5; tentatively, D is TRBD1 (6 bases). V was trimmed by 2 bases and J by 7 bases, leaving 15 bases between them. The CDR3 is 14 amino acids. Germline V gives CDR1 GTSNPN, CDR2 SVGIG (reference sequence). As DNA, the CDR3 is TGTGCCTGGAGTTTAACAGGGAAGGGGCAGCCCCAGCATTTT. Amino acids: CAWSLTGKGQPQHF.

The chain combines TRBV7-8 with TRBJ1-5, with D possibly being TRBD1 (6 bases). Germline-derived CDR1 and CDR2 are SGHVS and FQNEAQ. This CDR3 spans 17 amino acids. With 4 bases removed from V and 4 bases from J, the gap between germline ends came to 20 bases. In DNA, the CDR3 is TGTGCCAGCAGCTCAGGGGCCGATCCGTTGGGGAATCAGCCCCAGCATTTT. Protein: CASSSGADPLGNQPQHF.

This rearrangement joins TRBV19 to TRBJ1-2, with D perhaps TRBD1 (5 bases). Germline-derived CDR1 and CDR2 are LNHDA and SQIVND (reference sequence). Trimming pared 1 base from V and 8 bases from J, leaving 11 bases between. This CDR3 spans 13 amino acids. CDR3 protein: CASSIGQGRGYTF. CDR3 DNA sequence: TGTGCCAGTAGTATAGGGCAGGGCAGAGGCTACACCTTC.

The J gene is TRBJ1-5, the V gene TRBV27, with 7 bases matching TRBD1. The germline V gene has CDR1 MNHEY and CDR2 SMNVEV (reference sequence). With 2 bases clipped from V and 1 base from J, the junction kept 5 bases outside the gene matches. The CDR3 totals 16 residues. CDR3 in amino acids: CASSLGGGASNQPQHF. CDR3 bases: TGTGCCAGCAGTTTAGGAGGGGGCGCGAGCAATCAGCCCCAGCATTTT.

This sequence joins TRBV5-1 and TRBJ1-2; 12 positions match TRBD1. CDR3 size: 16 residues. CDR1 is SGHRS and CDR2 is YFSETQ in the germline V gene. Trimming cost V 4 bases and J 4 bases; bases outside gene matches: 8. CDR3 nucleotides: TGCGCCAGCAGCCGAGGGGACAGGGGGCCAGGCTATGGCTACACCTTC. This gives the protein CASSRGDRGPGYGYTF.

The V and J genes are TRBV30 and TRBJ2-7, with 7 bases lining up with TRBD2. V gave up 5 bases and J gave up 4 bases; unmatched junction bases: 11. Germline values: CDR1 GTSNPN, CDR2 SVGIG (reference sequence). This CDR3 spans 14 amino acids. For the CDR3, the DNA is TGTGCCTGGGAAGACCCCGGGAGGAGTTACGAGCAGTACTTC. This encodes CAWEDPGRSYEQYF.

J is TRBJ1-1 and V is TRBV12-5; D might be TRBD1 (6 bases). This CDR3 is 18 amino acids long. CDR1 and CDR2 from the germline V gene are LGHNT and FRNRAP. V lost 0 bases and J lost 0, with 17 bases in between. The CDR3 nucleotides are TGTGCTAGTGGTTTGGTAGAGAAACAGGGAATTATGAACACTGAAGCTTTCTTT. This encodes CASGLVEKQGIMNTEAFF.

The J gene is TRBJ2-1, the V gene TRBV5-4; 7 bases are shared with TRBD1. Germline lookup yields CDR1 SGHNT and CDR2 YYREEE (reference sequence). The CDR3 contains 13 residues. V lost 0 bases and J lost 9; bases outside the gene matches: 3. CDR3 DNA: TGTGCCAGCAGCTTGGAAGGGGGCACTGAGCAGTTCTTC. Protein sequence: CASSLEGGTEQFF.

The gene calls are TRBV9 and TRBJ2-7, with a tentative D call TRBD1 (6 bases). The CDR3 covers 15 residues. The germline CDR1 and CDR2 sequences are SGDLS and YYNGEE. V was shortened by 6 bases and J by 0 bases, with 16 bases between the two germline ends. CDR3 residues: CASTPGQRSSYEQYF. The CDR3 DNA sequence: TGTGCCAGCACCCCCGGACAGAGGAGCTCCTACGAGCAGTACTTC.

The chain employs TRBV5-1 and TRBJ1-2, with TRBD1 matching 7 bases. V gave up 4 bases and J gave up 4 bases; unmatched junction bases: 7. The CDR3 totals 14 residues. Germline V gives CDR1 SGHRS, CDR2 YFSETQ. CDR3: CASSLDTGVYGYTF. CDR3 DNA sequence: TGCGCCAGCAGCCTGGATACAGGGGTCTATGGCTACACCTTC.

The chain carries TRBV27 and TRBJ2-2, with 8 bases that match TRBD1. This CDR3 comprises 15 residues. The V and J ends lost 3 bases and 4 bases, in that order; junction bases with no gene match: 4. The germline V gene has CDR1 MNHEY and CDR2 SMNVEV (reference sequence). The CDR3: CASSFEQGVTGELFF. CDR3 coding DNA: TGTGCCAGCAGTTTCGAACAGGGGGTCACCGGGGAGCTGTTTTTT.

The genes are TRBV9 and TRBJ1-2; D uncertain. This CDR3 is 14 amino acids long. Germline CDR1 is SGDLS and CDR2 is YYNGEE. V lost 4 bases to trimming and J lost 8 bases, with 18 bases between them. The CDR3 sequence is CASSLTWSSRGYTF. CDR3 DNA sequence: TGTGCCAGCAGCCTAACTTGGTCCAGCAGGGGCTACACCTTC.

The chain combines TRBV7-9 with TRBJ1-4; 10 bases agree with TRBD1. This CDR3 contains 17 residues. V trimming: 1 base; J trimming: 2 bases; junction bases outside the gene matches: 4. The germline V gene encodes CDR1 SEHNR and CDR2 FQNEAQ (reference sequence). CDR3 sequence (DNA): TGTGCCAGCAGCTTAGGTGACAGGGGGCTGACTAATGAAAAACTGTTTTTT. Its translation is CASSLGDRGLTNEKLFF.

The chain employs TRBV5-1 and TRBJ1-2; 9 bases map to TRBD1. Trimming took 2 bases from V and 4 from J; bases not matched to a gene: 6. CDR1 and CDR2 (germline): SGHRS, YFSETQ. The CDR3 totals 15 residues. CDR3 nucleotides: TGCGCCAGCAGCTTCGGGACAGGGCCGGTCTATGGCTACACCTTC. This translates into CASSFGTGPVYGYTF.

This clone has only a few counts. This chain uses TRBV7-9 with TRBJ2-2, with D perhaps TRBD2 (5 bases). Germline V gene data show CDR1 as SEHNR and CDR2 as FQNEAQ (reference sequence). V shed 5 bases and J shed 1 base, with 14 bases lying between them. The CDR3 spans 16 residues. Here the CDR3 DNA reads TGTGCCAGCAGCCATAGCGAAACGATGAACACCGGGGAGCTGTTTTTT. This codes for CASSHSETMNTGELFF. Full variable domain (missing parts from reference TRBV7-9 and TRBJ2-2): DTGVSQNPRHKITKRGQNVTFRCDPISEHNRLYWYRQTLGQGPEFLTYFQNEAQLEKSRLLSDRFSAERPKGSFSTLEIQRTEQGDSAMYLCASSHSETMNTGELFFGEGSRLTVL.